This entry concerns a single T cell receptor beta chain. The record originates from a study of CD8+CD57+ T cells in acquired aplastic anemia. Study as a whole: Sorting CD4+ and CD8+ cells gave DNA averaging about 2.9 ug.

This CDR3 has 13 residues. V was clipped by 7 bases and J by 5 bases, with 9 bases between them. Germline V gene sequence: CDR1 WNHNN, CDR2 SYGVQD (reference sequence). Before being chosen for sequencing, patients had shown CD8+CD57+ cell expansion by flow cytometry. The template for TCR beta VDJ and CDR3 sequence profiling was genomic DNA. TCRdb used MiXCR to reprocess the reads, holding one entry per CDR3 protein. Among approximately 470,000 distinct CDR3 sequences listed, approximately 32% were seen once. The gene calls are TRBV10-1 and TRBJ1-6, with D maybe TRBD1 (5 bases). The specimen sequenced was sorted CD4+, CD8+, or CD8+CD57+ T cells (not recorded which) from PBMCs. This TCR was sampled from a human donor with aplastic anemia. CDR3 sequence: CASIKGDNSPLHF. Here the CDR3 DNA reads TGCGCCAGCATTAAAGGGGATAATTCACCCCTCCACTTT.